This paragraph covers one T cell receptor (beta chain) sequence. Its matching antigen is unknown. This sample is drawn from a study of T cell responses to AZD1222 COVID-19 vaccine. Germline trimming cut 5 bases from V and 5 bases from J; bases unmatched to any gene: 9. Germline CDR1 and CDR2: MNHEY and SMNVEV (reference sequence). There are 15 residues in the CDR3. Study results and caveats: Donors, mostly white British, included more females; clonal diversity was possibly underestimated.

TCRdb keeps only in-frame clones here, not all; method: immunoSEQ multiplex PCR. Of about 130,000 clones listed, approximately 93% are singletons. The chain uses TRBV27 and TRBJ1-5; 7 bases are shared with TRBD1. Sample: peripheral blood, taken on day 0 of AZD1222 vaccination. The receptor was derived from an adult in good health. The CDR3 nucleotides read TGTGCCAGCAGTGCCAGGGGGTCTCGGGATCAGCCCCAGCATTTT. Protein: CASSARGSRDQPQHF.